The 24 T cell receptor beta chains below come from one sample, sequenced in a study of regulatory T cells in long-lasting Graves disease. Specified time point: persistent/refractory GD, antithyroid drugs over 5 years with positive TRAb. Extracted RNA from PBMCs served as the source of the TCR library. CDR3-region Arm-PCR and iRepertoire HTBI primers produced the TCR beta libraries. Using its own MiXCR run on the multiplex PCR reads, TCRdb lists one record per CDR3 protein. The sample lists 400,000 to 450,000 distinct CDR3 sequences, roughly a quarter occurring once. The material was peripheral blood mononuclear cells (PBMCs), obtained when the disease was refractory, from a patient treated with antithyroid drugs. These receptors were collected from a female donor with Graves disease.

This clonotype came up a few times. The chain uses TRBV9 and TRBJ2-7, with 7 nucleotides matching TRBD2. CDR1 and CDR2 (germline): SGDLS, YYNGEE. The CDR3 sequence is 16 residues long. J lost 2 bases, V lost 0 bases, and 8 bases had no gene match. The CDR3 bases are TGTGCCAGCAGCGTAGAAGTTGGCGGGGGAACCTACGAGCAGTACTTC. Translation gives CASSVEVGGGTYEQYF.

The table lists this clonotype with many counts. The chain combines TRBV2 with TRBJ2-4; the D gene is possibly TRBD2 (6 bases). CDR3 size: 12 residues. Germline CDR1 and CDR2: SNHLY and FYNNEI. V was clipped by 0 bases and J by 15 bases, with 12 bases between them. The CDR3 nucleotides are TGTGCCAGCAGTGAAGCGCGGCTAGCGTGGTACTTC. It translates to CASSEARLAWYF.

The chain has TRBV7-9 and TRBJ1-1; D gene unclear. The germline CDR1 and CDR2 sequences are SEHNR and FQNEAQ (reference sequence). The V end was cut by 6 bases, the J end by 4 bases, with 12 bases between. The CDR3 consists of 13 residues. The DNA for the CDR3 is TGTGCCAGCAGTCCCCTTCGGGGCACTGAAGCTTTCTTT. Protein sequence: CASSPLRGTEAFF.

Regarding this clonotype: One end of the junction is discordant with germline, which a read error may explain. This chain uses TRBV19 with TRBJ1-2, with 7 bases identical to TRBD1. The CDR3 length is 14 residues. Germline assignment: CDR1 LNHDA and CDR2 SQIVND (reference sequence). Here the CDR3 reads CASNEGGGNYGHTF. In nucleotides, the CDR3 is TGTGCCAGCAACGAAGGGGGCGGAAACTATGGCCACACCTTC.

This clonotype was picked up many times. This chain's CDR3 is CASSEYLDRVIGANVLTF. The CDR3 nucleotides read TGTGCCAGCAGCGAATACCTGGACAGGGTGATTGGGGCCAACGTCCTGACTTTC. The J gene is TRBJ2-6, the V gene TRBV27; 8 positions match TRBD1. Germline loops: CDR1 MNHEY, CDR2 SMNVEV (reference sequence). Trimming took 6 bases from V and 3 from J; bases not matched to a gene: 13. CDR3 length: 18 residues. Full variable domain (outside the CDR3, taken from reference TRBV27 and TRBJ2-6): EAQVTQNPRYLITVTGKKLTVTCSQNMNHEYMSWYRQDPGLGLRQIYYSMNVEVTDKGDVPEGYKVSRKEKRNFPLILESPSPNQTSLYFCASSEYLDRVIGANVLTFGAGSRLTVL.

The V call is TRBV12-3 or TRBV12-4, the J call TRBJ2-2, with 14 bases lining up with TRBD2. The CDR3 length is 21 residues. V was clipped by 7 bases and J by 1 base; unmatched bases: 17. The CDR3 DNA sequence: TGTGCCAGCATGGGGGCATTTGGGACTAGCGGGAGATTAGGGAACACCGGGGAGCTGTTTTTT. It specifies CASMGAFGTSGRLGNTGELFF.

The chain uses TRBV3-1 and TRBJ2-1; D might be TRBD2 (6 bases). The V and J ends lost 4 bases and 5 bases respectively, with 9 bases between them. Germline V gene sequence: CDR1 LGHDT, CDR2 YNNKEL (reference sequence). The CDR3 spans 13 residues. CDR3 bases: TGTGCCAGCAGCCTTAGCGGAAACAATGAGCAGTTCTTC. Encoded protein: CASSLSGNNEQFF.

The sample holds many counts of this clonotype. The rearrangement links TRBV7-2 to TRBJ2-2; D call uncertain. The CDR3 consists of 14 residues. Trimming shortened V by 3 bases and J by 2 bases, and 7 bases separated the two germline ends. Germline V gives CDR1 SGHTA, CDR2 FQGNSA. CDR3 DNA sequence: TGTGCCAGCAGCTTCGACGCTAACACCGGGGAGCTGTTTTTT. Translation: CASSFDANTGELFF.

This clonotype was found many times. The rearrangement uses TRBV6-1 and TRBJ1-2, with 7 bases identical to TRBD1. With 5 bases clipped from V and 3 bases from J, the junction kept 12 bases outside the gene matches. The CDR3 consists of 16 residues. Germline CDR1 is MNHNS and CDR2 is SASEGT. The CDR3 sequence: CASSPRRTGFDYGYTF. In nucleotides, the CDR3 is TGTGCCAGCAGTCCTAGGAGGACAGGTTTTGACTATGGCTACACCTTC.

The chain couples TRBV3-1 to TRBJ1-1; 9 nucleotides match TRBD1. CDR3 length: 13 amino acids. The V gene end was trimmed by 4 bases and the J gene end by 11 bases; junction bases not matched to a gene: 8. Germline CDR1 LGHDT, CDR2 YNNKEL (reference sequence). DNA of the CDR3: TGTGCCAGCAGCCCCGGACAGGGGCGGGGGGCTTTCTTT. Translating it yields CASSPGQGRGAFF.

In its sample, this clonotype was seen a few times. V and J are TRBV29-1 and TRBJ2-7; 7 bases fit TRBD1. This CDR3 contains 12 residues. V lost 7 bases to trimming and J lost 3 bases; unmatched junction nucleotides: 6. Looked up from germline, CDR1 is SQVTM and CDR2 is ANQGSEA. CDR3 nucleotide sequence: TGCAGCGCCGGACAGGAAAACTACGAGCAGTACTTC. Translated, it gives CSAGQENYEQYF.

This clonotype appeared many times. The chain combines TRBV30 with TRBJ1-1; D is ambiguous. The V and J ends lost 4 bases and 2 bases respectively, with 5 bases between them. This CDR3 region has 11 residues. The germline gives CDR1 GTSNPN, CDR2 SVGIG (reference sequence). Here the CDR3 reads CAWNLNTEAFF. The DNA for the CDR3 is TGTGCCTGGAACCTAAACACTGAAGCTTTCTTT.

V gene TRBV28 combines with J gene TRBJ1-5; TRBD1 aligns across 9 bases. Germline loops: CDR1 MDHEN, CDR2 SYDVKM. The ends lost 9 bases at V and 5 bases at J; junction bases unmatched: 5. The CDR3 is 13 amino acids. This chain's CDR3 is CASITGGDQPQHF. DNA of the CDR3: TGTGCCAGTATAACAGGGGGCGATCAGCCCCAGCATTTT.

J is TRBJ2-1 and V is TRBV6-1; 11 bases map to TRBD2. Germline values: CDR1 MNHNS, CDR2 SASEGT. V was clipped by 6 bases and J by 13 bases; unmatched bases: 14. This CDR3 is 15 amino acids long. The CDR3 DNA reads TGTGCCAGCAGCCCAGGACTAGCGGGTTTAGTAGGTCAGTTCTTC. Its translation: CASSPGLAGLVGQFF.

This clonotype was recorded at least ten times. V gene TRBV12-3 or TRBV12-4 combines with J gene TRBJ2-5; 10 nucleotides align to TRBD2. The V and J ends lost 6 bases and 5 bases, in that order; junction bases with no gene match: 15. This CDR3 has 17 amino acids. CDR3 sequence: CASRHGGLAGDIETQYF. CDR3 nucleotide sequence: TGTGCCAGCAGGCACGGAGGGCTAGCGGGAGATATTGAGACCCAGTACTTC.

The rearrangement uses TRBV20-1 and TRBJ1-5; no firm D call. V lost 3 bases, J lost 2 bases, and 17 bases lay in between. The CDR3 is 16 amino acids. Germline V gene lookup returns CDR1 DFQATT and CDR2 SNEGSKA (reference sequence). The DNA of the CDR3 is TGCAGTGCTAGTCTTATGGTCAAAGTGGGCAATCAGCCCCAGCATTTT. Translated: CSASLMVKVGNQPQHF.

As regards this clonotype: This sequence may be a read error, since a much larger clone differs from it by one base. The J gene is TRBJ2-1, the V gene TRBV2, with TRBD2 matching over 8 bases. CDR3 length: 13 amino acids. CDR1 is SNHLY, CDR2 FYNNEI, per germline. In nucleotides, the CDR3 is TGCCTTGTAGCGGGACCGAACTACAATGAGCAGTTCTTC. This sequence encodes CLVAGPNYNEQFF.

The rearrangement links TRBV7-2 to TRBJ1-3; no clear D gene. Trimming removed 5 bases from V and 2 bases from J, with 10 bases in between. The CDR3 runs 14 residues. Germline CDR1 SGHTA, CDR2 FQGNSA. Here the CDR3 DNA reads TGTGCCAGCAGCCCACAGAGGGCTGGAAACACCATATATTTT. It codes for CASSPQRAGNTIYF.

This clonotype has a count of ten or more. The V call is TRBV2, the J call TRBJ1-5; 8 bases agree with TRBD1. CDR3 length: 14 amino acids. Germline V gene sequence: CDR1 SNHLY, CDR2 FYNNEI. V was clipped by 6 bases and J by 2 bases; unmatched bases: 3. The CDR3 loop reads CASRTDRGNQPQHF. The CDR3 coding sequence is TGTGCCAGCAGGACGGACAGGGGCAATCAGCCCCAGCATTTT.

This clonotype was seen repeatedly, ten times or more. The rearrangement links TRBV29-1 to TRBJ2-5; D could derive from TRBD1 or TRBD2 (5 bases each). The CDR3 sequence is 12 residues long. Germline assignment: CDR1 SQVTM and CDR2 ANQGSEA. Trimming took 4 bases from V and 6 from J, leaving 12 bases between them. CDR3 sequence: CSVVPRDQTQYF. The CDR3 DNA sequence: TGCAGCGTTGTTCCCAGGGACCAGACCCAGTACTTC.

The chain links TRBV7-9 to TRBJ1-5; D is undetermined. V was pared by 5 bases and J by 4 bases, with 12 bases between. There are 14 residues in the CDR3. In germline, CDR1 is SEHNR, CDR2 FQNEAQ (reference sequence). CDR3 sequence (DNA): TGTGCCAGCAGCACCAGTGGGGATAATCAGCCCCAGCATTTT. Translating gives CASSTSGDNQPQHF. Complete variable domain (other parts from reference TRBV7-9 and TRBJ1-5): DTGVSQNPRHKITKRGQNVTFRCDPISEHNRLYWYRQTLGQGPEFLTYFQNEAQLEKSRLLSDRFSAERPKGSFSTLEIQRTEQGDSAMYLCASSTSGDNQPQHFGDGTRLSIL.

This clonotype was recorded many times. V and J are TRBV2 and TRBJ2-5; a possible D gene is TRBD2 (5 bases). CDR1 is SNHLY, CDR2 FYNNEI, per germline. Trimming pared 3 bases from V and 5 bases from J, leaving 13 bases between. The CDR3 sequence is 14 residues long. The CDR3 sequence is CASSDPLAGETQYF. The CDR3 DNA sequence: TGTGCCAGCAGTGACCCGCTAGCCGGGGAGACCCAGTACTTC.

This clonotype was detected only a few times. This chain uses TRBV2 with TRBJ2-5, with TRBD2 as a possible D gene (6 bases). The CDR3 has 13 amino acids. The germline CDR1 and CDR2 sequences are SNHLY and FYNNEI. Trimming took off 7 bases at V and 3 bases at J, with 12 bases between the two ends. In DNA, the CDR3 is TGTGCCAGCACCGGAGCTAGCGAAGAGACCCAGTACTTC. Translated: CASTGASEETQYF.

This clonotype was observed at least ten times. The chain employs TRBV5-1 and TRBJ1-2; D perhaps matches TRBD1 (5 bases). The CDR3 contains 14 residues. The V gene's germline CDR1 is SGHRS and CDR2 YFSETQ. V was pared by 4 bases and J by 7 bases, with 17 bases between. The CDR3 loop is CASSARGAEIGYTF. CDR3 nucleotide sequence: TGCGCCAGCAGCGCGAGGGGCGCCGAGATTGGCTACACCTTC.